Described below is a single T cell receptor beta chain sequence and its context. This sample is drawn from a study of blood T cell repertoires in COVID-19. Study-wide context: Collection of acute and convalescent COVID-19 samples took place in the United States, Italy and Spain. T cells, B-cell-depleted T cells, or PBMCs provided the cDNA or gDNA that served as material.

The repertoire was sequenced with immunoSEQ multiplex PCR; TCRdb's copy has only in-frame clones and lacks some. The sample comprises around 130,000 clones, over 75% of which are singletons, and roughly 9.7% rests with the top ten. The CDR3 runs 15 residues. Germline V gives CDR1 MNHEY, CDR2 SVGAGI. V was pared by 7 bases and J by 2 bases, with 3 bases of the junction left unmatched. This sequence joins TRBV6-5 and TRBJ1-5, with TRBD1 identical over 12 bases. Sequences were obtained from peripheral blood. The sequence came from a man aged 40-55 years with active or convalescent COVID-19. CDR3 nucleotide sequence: TGTGCCAGCATGGGACAGGGGGCAGGCAATCAGCCCCAGCATTTT. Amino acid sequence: CASMGQGAGNQPQHF.